A single T cell receptor beta chain is shown here with its context. Its antigen is as yet unknown. This entry belongs to a study of cytomegalovirus exposure and HLA in healthy donors. Looking at the study overall: A prior study identified 120 million or so unique TCR beta sequences from 190 million or so T cells. Study outcomes and limitations: The authors later linked a missense DCLRE1C variant to TCR beta V- and J-gene trimming. Prior analysis indicated that the majority of TCR beta V segments exhibited productivity approximately 87% or approximately 30% of the time.

A multiplex PCR was run with 60 Vbeta primers and 13 Jbeta primers. Some clones are missing from TCRdb's copy, which holds only in-frame ones; the method was immunoSEQ multiplex PCR. The repertoire has roughly 150,000 clones, approximately 82% of them found once; the top ten carry approximately 11%. V was pared by 3 bases and J by 7 bases, with 0 bases of the junction left unmatched. Germline CDR1 GTSNPN, CDR2 SVGIG (reference sequence). The CDR3 is 13 residues long. V is TRBV30 and J is TRBJ2-1; TRBD2 matches 13 bases. Sequenced sample: PBMCs. The receptor was derived from a young man in good health and CMV-seropositive. CDR3 DNA sequence: TGTGCCTGGAGGACTAGCGGGGGGAATGAGCAGTTCTTC. Translated: CAWRTSGGNEQFF.